This TCR beta chain emerged from a study of blood T cell repertoires in COVID-19. Turning to the study itself: Whether acute or convalescent, the COVID-19 samples came from the United States, Italy and Spain. T cells, B-cell-depleted T cells, or PBMCs provided the cDNA or gDNA that served as material.

There are 15 residues in the CDR3. The germline V gene encodes CDR1 SGHTS and CDR2 YDEGEE. V lost 4 bases to trimming and J lost 4 bases; unmatched junction nucleotides: 5. Original methodology: Reference gene primers were amplified, and this amplification served to estimate nucleated cell counts. Assay used: immunoSEQ multiplex PCR; TCRdb lists only in-frame clones, some missing. Clonal size and the V and J genes are those of that table, whereas D and trimming came from the DNA. The sample comprises around 350,000 clones, about 87% of which are singletons, and less than 3.5% rests with the top ten. The sequenced sample was peripheral blood. This sequence originates from a human donor in a cohort sampled during active COVID-19. The chain recombines TRBV5-8 with TRBJ1-4; TRBD1 aligns across 9 bases. For the CDR3, the DNA is TGTGCCAGCAGCGGGCAGGGACAGGGTAATGAAAAACTGTTTTTT. Translating it yields CASSGQGQGNEKLFF.